This note documents a single T cell receptor beta chain sequence. This clone appeared once. The antigen it recognizes is unknown. Base qualities are not recorded, but no much larger clone differs from it by a single base. The immunoSEQ Assay, a bias-controlled multiplex PCR, was used to amplify TCRbeta CDR3 regions from genomic DNA. Under the source paper's analysis protocol: Within the assay, amplification of reference gene primers was used to estimate how many nucleated cells each sample contained. To quantify the absolute abundance of each unique TCRbeta CDR3 rearrangement, sequence reads were collapsed and filtered. For each sample, productive Simpson clonality was calculated as the square root of Simpson's diversity index across productive rearrangements. TCRdb's version of the immuneACCESS table is confined to in-frame rearrangements and falls short of the full clone set. An unresolved V gene accounts for under half of the shortfall where checked; the remainder is of unknown origin. From that table come the V and J calls and clone size; the DNA was used to work out D and trimming. In all, the sample holds under 70,000 clones, and 65% to 80% of those were seen once. Together, the top ten hold just over 20% of the sample.

Whole blood was collected in K2EDTA tubes by collaborating institutions according to the institutions' own protocols. Collaborator samples were shipped for TCRbeta analysis as frozen whole blood, isolated PBMCs, or DNA extracted from either sample type. This specimen belongs to a study of blood T cell repertoires in COVID-19 (dated by TCRdb to about 2020). Concerning the study at large: The collaborator samples originated in the United States, Italy and Spain and spanned the acute and convalescent phases of COVID-19. The material from the prospective study consisted of cDNA or gDNA derived from T cells, B-cell-depleted T cells, or PBMCs. The samples were drawn from two sources: the first 160 participants of the ongoing ImmuneRACE study, and 1,254 subjects contributed by 6 global collaborators. Deeply sampled blood TCRbeta repertoires from subjects exposed to, actively infected with, or recovered from COVID-19 were included in the dataset. Where available, HLA class I and class II types were obtained from metadata supplied by the sample provider rather than from assay-based typing. The sample metadata nearly always contained a de-identified subject ID, COVID-19 status, age in years and sex. A freely available public database, intended as a resource for researchers studying the immune response to SARS-CoV-2, is where the repertoires were released. General findings and caveats noted by the study authors: How much clinical and demographic metadata was included differed by source and by participant, and the metadata was provided uncurated.

Material for sequencing was peripheral blood. The sequence came from an elderly woman with active or convalescent COVID-19.

For the CDR3, the sequence is CASRPGLANEKLFF. The nucleotides read TGTGCCAGCAGGCCAGGGTTGGCTAATGAAAAACTGTTTTTT. The chain couples TRBV27 to TRBJ1-4; TRBD1 is a possible D gene, resting on 5 matching bases. CDR1 is given as MNHEY and CDR2 as SMNVEV, both from the germline V gene (reference sequence). Cut back by 6 bases and 3 bases, the V and J ends lie 11 bases apart. The cysteine opens and the phenylalanine closes a CDR3 of 14 amino acids. Only the CDR3 DNA is retained, 42 bases long and in frame from the first base.